The clone carrying this T cell receptor (beta chain) has more than one count but fewer than ten. In the original analysis: Sequenced samples showed a median of around 96,000 TCRs each, with counts running from about 22,000 to 700,000. TCRdb processed the RACE reads anew with MiXCR; each CDR3 protein has one entry. The V and J calls, along with clone size, are taken from TCRdb and not from the paper's own processing. Of 100,000 or so distinct CDR3 sequences in the sample, about 10% were seen once. The sample originates from a study of human T cells and chemical hapten exposure. Background on the study: Throughout a study of approximately 5 months, patients underwent weekly scalp administration of diphenylcyclopropenone doses.

Time point described: patch test 1, 2 weeks after DPC sensitization. Described treatment: therapeutic diphenylcyclopropenone sensitization with weekly scalp DPC. Alopecia patients, 18 to 70 years old and DPC-suitable, served as donors. Researchers extracted total RNA from unfractionated whole blood. V shed 2 bases and J 2 bases; nucleotides not matched to a gene: 8. The CDR3 contains 17 residues. Germline CDR1 MNHNY, CDR2 SVGAGI (reference sequence). V and J are TRBV6-6 and TRBJ2-3; 9 bases are shared with TRBD1. The specimen was whole blood, collected in connection with sensitization to the hapten diphenylcyclopropenone (DPC). The origin of this receptor is a man in his forties or fifties with alopecia areata. Some clones in this sample may be carry-over from other donors' samples. CDR3 coding DNA: TGTGCCAGCAGTTACCGCTCGACAGGGGGGTACACAGATACGCAGTATTTT. This encodes CASSYRSTGGYTDTQYF.